This TCR beta chain came from a study of T cell responses to AZD1222 COVID-19 vaccine. Clones were sequenced by immunoSEQ multiplex PCR, and TCRdb holds only the in-frame ones, with some missing. The sample gives about 67,000 clones, about 80% of which show up once; about 6.3% is in the top ten. Germline V lookup: CDR1 SGHDN, CDR2 FVKESK. Trimming removed 3 bases at V and 5 bases at J, with 10 bases between. CDR3 size: 14 residues. Findings and caveats of the study: White British donors predominated, females outnumbered males, and clonal diversity was possibly underestimated.

Concerning this clone: Its antigen is undetermined.

The sequence came from an adult who received the AZD1222 COVID-19 vaccine. Material: peripheral blood, obtained 28 days after the second AZD1222 dose. The chain carries TRBV14 and TRBJ2-2; the D is unclear. CDR3 bases: TGTGCCAGCAGCCAGGACCCGTGGACCGGGGAGCTGTTTTTT. The encoded protein is CASSQDPWTGELFF.